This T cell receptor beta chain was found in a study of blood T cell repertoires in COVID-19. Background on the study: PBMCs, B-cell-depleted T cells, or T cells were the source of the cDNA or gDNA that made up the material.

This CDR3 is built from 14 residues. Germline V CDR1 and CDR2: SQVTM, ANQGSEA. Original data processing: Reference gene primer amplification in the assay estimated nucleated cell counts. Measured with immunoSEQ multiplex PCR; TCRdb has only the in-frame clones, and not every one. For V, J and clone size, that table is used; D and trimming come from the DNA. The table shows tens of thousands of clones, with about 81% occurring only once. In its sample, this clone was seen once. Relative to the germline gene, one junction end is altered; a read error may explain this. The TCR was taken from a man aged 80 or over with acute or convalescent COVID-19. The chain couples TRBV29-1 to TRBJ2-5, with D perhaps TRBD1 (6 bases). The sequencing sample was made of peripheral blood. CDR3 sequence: CSVTLSGQQEAQYF. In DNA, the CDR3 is TGCAGCGTGACCTTATCCGGACAGCAAGAGGCCCAGTACTTC.